This T cell receptor (beta chain) appears in the sequencing data of a study of T cell changes during pregnancy in multiple sclerosis. This CDR3 has 15 amino acids. The V and J ends lost 0 bases and 6 bases, in that order; junction bases with no gene match: 5. CDR1 and CDR2 (germline): SGDLS, YYNGEE. Libraries were prepared by immunoSEQ multiplex PCR; TCRdb keeps only in-frame clonotypes and omits some of them. Counted here are under 45,000 clones, 70% to 90% occurring once; the ten biggest clones make up around 4.1%. The material sequenced was CD8+ T cells from peripheral blood mononuclear cells, taken in the first trimester of pregnancy. The receptor's source is a female donor with multiple sclerosis, enrolled in a pregnancy study. The chain links TRBV9 to TRBJ2-1; 8 positions agree with TRBD2. The CDR3 region is CASSVDGGGTNEQFF. CDR3 nucleotide sequence: TGTGCCAGCAGCGTAGACGGCGGGGGGACCAATGAGCAGTTCTTC. Full variable domain (missing parts from reference TRBV9 and TRBJ2-1): DSGVTQTPKHLITATGQRVTLRCSPRSGDLSVYWYQQSLDQGLQFLIQYYNGEERAKGNILERFSAQQFPDLHSELNLSSLELGDSALYFCASSVDGGGTNEQFFGPGTRLTVL.